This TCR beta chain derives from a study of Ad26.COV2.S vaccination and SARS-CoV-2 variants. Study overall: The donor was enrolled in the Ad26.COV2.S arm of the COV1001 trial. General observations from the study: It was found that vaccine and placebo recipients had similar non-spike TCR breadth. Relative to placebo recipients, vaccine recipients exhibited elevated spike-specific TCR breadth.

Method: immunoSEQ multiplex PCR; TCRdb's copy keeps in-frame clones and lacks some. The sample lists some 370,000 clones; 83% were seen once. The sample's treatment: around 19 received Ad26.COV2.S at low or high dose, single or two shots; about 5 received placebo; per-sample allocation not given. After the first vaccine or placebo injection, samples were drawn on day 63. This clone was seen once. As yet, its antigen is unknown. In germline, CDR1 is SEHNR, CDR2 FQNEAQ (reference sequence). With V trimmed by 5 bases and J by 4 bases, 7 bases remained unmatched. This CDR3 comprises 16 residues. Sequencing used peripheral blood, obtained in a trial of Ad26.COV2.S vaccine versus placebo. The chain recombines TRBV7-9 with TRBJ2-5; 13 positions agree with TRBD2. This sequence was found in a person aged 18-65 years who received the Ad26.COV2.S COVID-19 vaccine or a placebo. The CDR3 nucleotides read TGTGCCAGCAGCATCAGGACTAGCGGGAGCGGAGAGACCCAGTACTTC. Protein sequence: CASSIRTSGSGETQYF.